Below are 4 T cell receptor beta chains sequenced from a single sample in a study of cytomegalovirus exposure and HLA in healthy donors. With 60 Vbeta and 13 Jbeta primers, the PCR was carried out. Generated by immunoSEQ multiplex PCR, the TCRdb table keeps only in-frame clones and is missing some. This sample has about 160,000 clones, with 65% to 80% found just once. Sequencing used PBMCs. Source of these receptors: a man aged 40-49 years in good health and CMV-seronegative.

This chain's CDR3 is CASSFPTGANYGYTF. DNA for the CDR3: TGTGCCAGCAGTTTTCCGACAGGGGCCAACTATGGCTACACCTTC. The genes are TRBV6-6 and TRBJ1-2; 8 bases are shared with TRBD1. V lost 4 bases to trimming and J lost 2 bases; unmatched junction nucleotides: 6. Germline values: CDR1 MNHNY, CDR2 SVGAGI (reference sequence). This CDR3 is 15 amino acids long.

The chain carries TRBV7-3 and TRBJ2-3; 11 nucleotides agree with TRBD2. The J segment lost 7 bases and the V segment lost 6 bases, leaving 3 bases of the junction unmatched. This CDR3 contains 13 residues. From germline, CDR1 is SGHTA and CDR2 FQGTGA. This chain's CDR3 is CASRASGGNTQYF. As DNA, the CDR3 is TGTGCCAGCAGGGCTAGCGGGGGGAATACGCAGTATTTT.

The CDR3, as DNA: TGTGCCATCAGCAGGGTCCCCTACGAGCAGTACTTC. This sequence encodes CAISRVPYEQYF. The V gene is TRBV10-3, the J gene TRBJ2-7, with TRBD1 as a possible D gene (5 bases). CDR1 and CDR2 from the germline V gene are ENHRY and SYGVKD. Deletions cut 6 bases from V and 2 bases from J, with 8 bases between. The CDR3 loop spans 12 amino acids.

CDR3 sequence reads: CASSQPGLAGTGELFF. The DNA of the CDR3 is TGTGCCAGCAGCCAACCCGGACTAGCCGGCACCGGGGAGCTGTTTTTT. The chain employs TRBV5-4 and TRBJ2-2, with TRBD2 identical over 8 bases. CDR1 and CDR2 from the germline V gene are SGHNT and YYREEE (reference sequence). The CDR3 contains 16 residues. Trimming took 4 bases from V and 4 from J; bases not matched to a gene: 9.